Listed here are 8 T cell receptor beta chains from one sample, sequenced in a study of high-grade serous ovarian cancer treatment subgroups. This table comes from immunoSEQ multiplex PCR, and its TCRdb copy is limited to in-frame clones, with some not included. The sample contains approximately 15,000 clones, 73% of which appear only once. Tumor samples were taken before definitive surgery or chemotherapy. The sequenced sample consisted of tumor tissue. The source is a human donor with high-grade serous ovarian cancer.

The chain recombines TRBV29-1 with TRBJ2-7; D might be TRBD1 (6 bases). This CDR3 contains 12 residues. CDR1 is SQVTM, CDR2 ANQGSEA, per germline. V lost 6 bases and J 6 bases, leaving 15 bases between the germline ends. CDR3 coding DNA: TGCAGCGTCGGCCCGACAGGCTCCGAGCAGTACTTC. This gives the protein CSVGPTGSEQYF.

Here the CDR3 reads CASSRTGTGVQQYF. CDR3 nucleotide sequence: TGTGCCAGCAGCCGAACCGGGACTGGGGTACAGCAGTACTTC. The chain joins TRBV11-1 to TRBJ2-7; D may be TRBD2 (6 bases). Germline CDR1 is SGHAT and CDR2 is FQDESV (reference sequence). This CDR3 region has 14 residues. The germline V and J ends were trimmed by 5 bases and 8 bases, with 19 bases remaining between them.

The chain uses TRBV6-5 and TRBJ2-1; 10 bases are shared with TRBD1. The V segment lost 7 bases and the J segment 5 bases; nucleotides outside the gene matches: 5. Germline CDR1 reads MNHEY; CDR2 reads SVGAGI. This CDR3 is built from 14 residues. The CDR3 nucleotides read TGTGCCAGCACCAGACAGGGGGCTAACAATGAGCAGTTCTTC. Translated: CASTRQGANNEQFF.

The chain combines TRBV11-3 with TRBJ2-5, with 7 bases identical to TRBD1. The tail of the sequence fits TRBJ2-7 better, so the J call may be wrong. Germline CDR1 is SGHNT and CDR2 is YENEEA. This CDR3 region has 13 residues. The CDR3 sequence is CASSLGDSYEQYF. For the CDR3, the DNA is TGTGCCAGCAGCTTAGGGGACAGCTACGAGCAGTACTTC.

The CDR3 region has the DNA TGTGCCAGTAGTGGGACCTTGAACACTGAAGCTTTCTTT. The encoded protein is CASSGTLNTEAFF. The genes are TRBV19 and TRBJ1-1, with a tentative D call TRBD1 (5 bases). The V gene lost 5 bases and the J gene lost 0 bases, with 7 bases spanning the gap. Germline CDR1 LNHDA, CDR2 SQIVND (reference sequence). The CDR3 length is 13 residues.

This chain links TRBV18 with TRBJ2-7; unclear D gene. Trimming took 5 bases from V and 0 from J, leaving 5 bases between them. The CDR3 runs to 12 residues. In germline, CDR1 is KGHSH, CDR2 LQKENI. The CDR3, as DNA: TGTGCCAGCTCAGCGAGCTCCTACGAGCAGTACTTC. Amino acid sequence: CASSASSYEQYF.

This clone occurred a few times. The chain combines TRBV7-9 with TRBJ2-7; weak D call: TRBD1 (6 bases). With 5 bases removed from V and 1 base from J, the gap between germline ends came to 12 bases. CDR1 SEHNR and CDR2 FQNEAQ come from the germline V gene (reference sequence). The CDR3 sequence is 14 residues long. For the CDR3, the DNA is TGTGCCAGCAGCCCATGGACAGATTCCTACGAGCAGTACTTC. Its translation: CASSPWTDSYEQYF.

Regarding this clone: The junction differs from germline at one of its ends, possibly a read error. The chain links TRBV28 to TRBJ1-2; D is uncertain. CDR1 is MDHEN and CDR2 is SYDVKM in the germline V gene. CDR3 size: 11 residues. CDR3 sequence: CASSPENGYTF. CDR3 sequence (DNA): TGTGCCAGCAGCCCTGAAAATGGTTACACCTTC.